Shown below are 4 T cell receptor beta chains from a single sample sequenced in a study of response to subunit inactivated influenza vaccine. In TCRdb, the RT-PCR reads were re-called with MiXCR into one record per CDR3 protein. Among roughly 150,000 distinct CDR3 sequences listed, approximately 11% were seen once. The specimen was non-naive T cells sorted from PBMCs, collected roughly 45 days after vaccination. Receptors were obtained from a man aged 45-60 years who received an inactivated influenza vaccine.

This clonotype has only a few counts. The gene calls are TRBV11-2 and TRBJ1-2; 10 bases fit TRBD1. From germline, CDR1 is SGHAT and CDR2 FQNNGV. The length of the CDR3 is 15 residues. V dropped 5 bases and J dropped 4; count of bases not matched to a gene: 7. The CDR3 loop reads CASSRPGTGAYGYTF. The CDR3 coding sequence is TGTGCCAGCAGCAGACCCGGGACAGGGGCCTATGGCTACACCTTC.

This clonotype was counted many times. The chain is built from TRBV7-2 and TRBJ2-5, with D unresolved. The CDR3 spans 13 residues. CDR1 and CDR2 (germline): SGHTA, FQGNSA. Trimming shortened V by 3 bases and J by 5 bases, and 10 bases separated the two germline ends. The CDR3 spells CASSFRVAETQYF. In DNA form, the CDR3 reads TGTGCCAGCAGCTTTAGGGTAGCCGAGACCCAGTACTTC.

J is TRBJ1-2 and V is TRBV10-3, with D possibly matching TRBD1 (6 bases). The CDR3 extends over 16 amino acids. Trimming pared 0 bases from V and 3 bases from J, leaving 14 bases between. Germline V gene sequence: CDR1 ENHRY, CDR2 SYGVKD. The CDR3 nucleotides are TGTGCCATCAGTGAGTCGACGCTCAGGGGAGACTATGGCTACACCTTC. Protein: CAISESTLRGDYGYTF.

This clonotype appeared many times. The CDR3 here is CASSYVDEQYF. For the CDR3, the DNA is TGTGCCAGCAGTTACGTGGACGAGCAGTACTTC. The rearrangement uses TRBV28 and TRBJ2-7; no firm D call. The germline gives CDR1 MDHEN, CDR2 SYDVKM. The V end lost 4 bases, the J end lost 5 bases, and 6 bases lay between the germline ends. This CDR3 is 11 amino acids long.